This TCR beta chain was profiled in a study of T cells in tuberculosis. Sequenced by immunoSEQ multiplex PCR; TCRdb stores in-frame clones only, minus some. The sample has tens of thousands of clones; about 94% are singletons. This CDR3 has 16 residues. V gave up 2 bases and J gave up 3 bases; unmatched junction bases: 7. Looked up from germline, CDR1 is MGHRA and CDR2 is YSYEKL. Overall study results and limits: Smaller distances to GMM-specific TCRs suggested their expansion in active tuberculosis.

Concerning this clone itself: Its target is unknown.

The sequence was collected from a donor aged 5-35 years with latent tuberculosis or without tuberculosis infection. What was sequenced was PBMCs. The V and J genes are TRBV4-1 and TRBJ2-1; 7 bases line up with TRBD1. In DNA, the CDR3 is TGCGCCAGCAGCCAACAGTTCCCAGGGGGCTACAATGAGCAGTTCTTC. Amino acids: CASSQQFPGGYNEQFF.